The T cell receptor beta chain under discussion was sequenced for a study of PD-1 blockade in classical Hodgkin lymphoma. Findings and limits, study-wide: Healthy donors reportedly exceeded newly diagnosed patients in baseline TCR diversity.

As regards this clone: Its antigen is not known.

The time point is: cycle 4 day 1 (C4D1), after around six weeks of nivolumab. No patient escaped relapse after autologous stem cell transplantation, and brentuximab vedotin exposure varied. TCRdb's table, derived via immunoSEQ multiplex PCR, lists solely in-frame clones and lacks some. The table lists 19,000 or so clones, approximately 89% of them singletons. The receptor was derived from a human donor with classical Hodgkin lymphoma. The sample was peripheral blood mononuclear cells (PBMCs), taken before the fourth cycle of nivolumab.

The CDR3 nucleotides are TGTGCCAGCAGTGAACCTATCAGGGGGCAAGAGGGCAATCAGCCCCAGCATTTT. This translates into CASSEPIRGQEGNQPQHF. V and J are TRBV6-1 and TRBJ1-5; TRBD1 matches at 8 bases. Per the germline V gene, CDR1 is MNHNS and CDR2 is SASEGT. CDR3 length: 18 amino acids. J was trimmed by 2 bases and V by 2 bases; bases with no gene match: 11.